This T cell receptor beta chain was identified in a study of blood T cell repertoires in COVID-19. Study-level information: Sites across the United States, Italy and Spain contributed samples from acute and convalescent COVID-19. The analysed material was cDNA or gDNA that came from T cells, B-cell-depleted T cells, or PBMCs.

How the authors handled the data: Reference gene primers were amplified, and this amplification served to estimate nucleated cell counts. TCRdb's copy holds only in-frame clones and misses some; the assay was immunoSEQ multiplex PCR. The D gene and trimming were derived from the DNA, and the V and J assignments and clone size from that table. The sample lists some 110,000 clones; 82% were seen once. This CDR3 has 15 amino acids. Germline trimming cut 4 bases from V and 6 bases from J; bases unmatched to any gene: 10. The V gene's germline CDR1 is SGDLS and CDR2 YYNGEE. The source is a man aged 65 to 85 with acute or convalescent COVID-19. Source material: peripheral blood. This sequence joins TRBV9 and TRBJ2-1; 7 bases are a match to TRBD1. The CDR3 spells CASSSRGPSGNEQFF. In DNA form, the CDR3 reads TGTGCCAGCAGCTCAAGGGGGCCGTCAGGCAATGAGCAGTTCTTC.